The TCR beta chain under discussion was sequenced for a study of blood T cell repertoires in COVID-19. Participants' reported clinical history set cohort assignment. Among Cohort 3 donors, those recovered had two negative PCRs, clearance, or symptom resolution. V lost 6 bases and J 3 bases, leaving 20 bases between the germline ends. There are 16 residues in the CDR3. Germline CDR1 and CDR2: SNHLY and FYNNEI. Clones were sequenced by immunoSEQ multiplex PCR, and TCRdb holds only the in-frame ones, with some missing. The profile shows fewer than 500,000 clones, about 85% of them singletons. Sample: PBMCs or T cells enriched from blood (not recorded which). The clonotype comes from a woman in her late teens or twenties who had recovered from COVID-19. The chain has TRBV2 and TRBJ1-1, with D tentatively TRBD1 (6 bases). As DNA, the CDR3 is TGTGCCAGCAGGGGGCTTCCTGGGGACACGGACACTGAAGCTTTCTTT. It specifies CASRGLPGDTDTEAFF.